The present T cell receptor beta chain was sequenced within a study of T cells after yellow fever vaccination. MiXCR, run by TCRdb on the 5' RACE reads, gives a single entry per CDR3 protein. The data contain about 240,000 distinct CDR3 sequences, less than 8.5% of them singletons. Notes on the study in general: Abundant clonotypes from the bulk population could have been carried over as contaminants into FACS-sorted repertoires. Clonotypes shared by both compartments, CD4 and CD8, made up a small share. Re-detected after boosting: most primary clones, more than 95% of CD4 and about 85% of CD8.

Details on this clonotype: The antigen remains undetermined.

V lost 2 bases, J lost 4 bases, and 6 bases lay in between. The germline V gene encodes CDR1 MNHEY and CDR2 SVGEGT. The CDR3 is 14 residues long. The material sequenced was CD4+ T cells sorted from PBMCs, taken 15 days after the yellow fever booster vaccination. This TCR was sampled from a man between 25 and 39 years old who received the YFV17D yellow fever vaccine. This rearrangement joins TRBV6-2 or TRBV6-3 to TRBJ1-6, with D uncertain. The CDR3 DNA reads TGTGCCAGCAGTTACCGGGTTTATAATTCACCCCTCCACTTT. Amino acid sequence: CASSYRVYNSPLHF.